These 4 T cell receptor beta chains were sequenced from one sample in a study of early T cells in non-severe SARS-CoV-2 infection. One entry per CDR3 protein results from TCRdb running MiXCR on the 5' RACE reads. The table records about 48,000 distinct CDR3 sequences, approximately 6% of them present only once. The sample consisted of whole blood, taken at baseline. The receptor set was obtained from an adult who was a healthcare worker with PCR-confirmed SARS-CoV-2 infection or an uninfected control (not recorded which).

In its sample, this clonotype was seen a few times. The chain links TRBV7-9 to TRBJ2-6; tentative D call: TRBD1 (6 bases). The ends were cut back, 1 base at V and 0 bases at J, with 10 bases in the middle. The CDR3 spans 17 residues. The germline V gene encodes CDR1 SEHNR and CDR2 FQNEAQ (reference sequence). The CDR3 sequence: CASSLDRVSSGANVLTF. CDR3 sequence (DNA): TGTGCCAGCAGCTTAGACAGGGTATCCTCTGGGGCCAACGTCCTGACTTTC.

The chain has TRBV6-5 and TRBJ2-3; D unclear. The CDR3 is 11 amino acids. Germline lookup yields CDR1 MNHEY and CDR2 SVGAGI. The V gene lost 7 bases and the J gene lost 7 bases, with 9 bases spanning the gap. DNA for the CDR3: TGTGCCAGCACGACCTTGAATACGCAGTATTTT. Translation gives CASTTLNTQYF.

This clonotype was detected a few times. The rearrangement uses TRBV7-9 and TRBJ2-3; 13 nucleotides agree with TRBD2. The CDR3 totals 20 residues. The junction had 22 bases not matched to a gene; V was cut back by 8 bases and J by 5 bases. Germline CDR1 SEHNR, CDR2 FQNEAQ (reference sequence). The CDR3 protein is CASQGPFRDRGLAGRDTQYF. The CDR3 region has the DNA TGTGCCAGCCAAGGCCCATTCCGGGACAGGGGACTAGCGGGGAGAGATACGCAGTATTTT.

In this sample, this clonotype turned up many times. The J gene is TRBJ2-3, the V gene TRBV12-3 or TRBV12-4; D not certain. The CDR3 loop spans 15 amino acids. V lost 5 bases and J 1 base, leaving 13 bases between the germline ends. CDR3 region: CASSPIVGGTDTQYF. CDR3 DNA: TGTGCCAGCAGTCCTATCGTGGGCGGCACAGATACGCAGTATTTT.